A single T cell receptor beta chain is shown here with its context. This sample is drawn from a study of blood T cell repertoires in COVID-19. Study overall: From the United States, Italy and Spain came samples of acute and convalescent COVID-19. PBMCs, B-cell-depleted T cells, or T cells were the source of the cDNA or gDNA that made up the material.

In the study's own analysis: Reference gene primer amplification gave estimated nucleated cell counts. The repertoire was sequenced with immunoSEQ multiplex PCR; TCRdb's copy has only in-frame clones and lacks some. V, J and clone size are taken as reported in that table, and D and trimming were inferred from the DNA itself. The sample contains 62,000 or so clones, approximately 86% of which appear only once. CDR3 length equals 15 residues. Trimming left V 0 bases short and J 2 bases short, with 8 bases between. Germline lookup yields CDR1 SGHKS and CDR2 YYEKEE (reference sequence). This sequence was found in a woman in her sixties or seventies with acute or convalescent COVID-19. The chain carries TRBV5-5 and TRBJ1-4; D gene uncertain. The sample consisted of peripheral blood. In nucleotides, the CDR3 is TGTGCCAGCAGCTTGGCCGGGAGGACTAATGAAAAACTGTTTTTT. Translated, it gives CASSLAGRTNEKLFF.